This entry describes one TCR beta chain. What it binds is not known. The length of the CDR3 is 18 residues. With 1 base clipped from V and 5 bases from J, the junction kept 9 bases outside the gene matches. This sample was included in a study of molecular identifiers for immune sequencing clone quantification. For the study at large: For replicates, RNA isolated from 20,000 or 100,000 naive CD8 cells was divided into five portions, of which four were sequenced.

Via MiXCR, TCRdb re-called the PCR reads, giving one row per CDR3 protein. The profile covers approximately 630,000 distinct CDR3 sequences, with about 25% appearing a single time and around 0.78% taken by the ten largest. Source material for naive CD8 libraries was about 19,000 to 1,100,000 sorted cells, with 10%, 30% or 50% RNA. Study findings and constraints: A shared barcode on identical TCR molecules could lead to underestimated sizes for highly expanded clones. Clones above 20 RNA copies held over 98% of effector molecules, under 1% in naive cells.

Specimen: naive CD8+ T cells from blood, with Jurkat cell RNA spiked in. The subset here: FACS-sorted CD8+CD4-CCR7+CD45RA+ naive T cells. This TCR was sampled from a human donor in good health. Some libraries in this study had Jurkat cell RNA spiked in. This chain uses TRBV12-3 or TRBV12-4 with TRBJ1-5; TRBD1 matches 12 bases. The CDR3 nucleotides are TGTGCCAGCAGTTTAGGGGGTGTCGGGACAGGGGGCTATCAGCCCCAGCATTTT. It codes for CASSLGGVGTGGYQPQHF.